This is a list of T cell receptor beta chains from one sample in a study of Ad26.COV2.S vaccination and SARS-CoV-2 variants. TCRdb keeps only in-frame clones here, not all; method: immunoSEQ multiplex PCR. Of 380,000 or so clones in the sample, 88% were seen once. The sample was peripheral blood, taken in a trial of Ad26.COV2.S vaccine versus placebo. All receptors come from a person aged 18 to 59 who received the Ad26.COV2.S COVID-19 vaccine or a placebo. Each CDR3 is given without its conserved first and last residue.

J,V,CDR3
TRBJ1-1,TRBV6-5,ASDTREGTEAF
TRBJ1-3,TRBV7-2,ASSQGRISGNTIY
TRBJ1-2,TRBV4-1,ASSQDRGPYGYT
TRBJ2-2,TRBV3-1/TRBV3-2,ASSHDVFANTGELF
TRBJ2-4,TRBV4-3,ASSPGTVGNIQY
TRBJ1-4,TRBV4-2,ASSQGRKQGTNEKLF
TRBJ2-1,TRBV15,ATSPGLRGQF
TRBJ1-2,TRBV19,ASRTVTNYGYT
TRBJ2-3,TRBV9,ASSGSLATDTQY
TRBJ2-7,TRBV7-2,ASSQDSYYEQY
TRBJ1-3,TRBV6-6,ASSYPTGGSGNTIY